Below, 9 T cell receptor beta chains from the same sample are listed, as sequenced in a study of T cell clonotyping in hematopoietic cell transplantation. Libraries were prepared by immunoSEQ multiplex PCR; TCRdb keeps only in-frame clonotypes and omits some of them. The sample has under 9,500 clones, roughly 85% seen once. Source: PBMCs, taken 180 days after allogeneic stem cell transplant. The receptors originated from a female patient aged 30 to 40 who had an allogeneic stem cell transplant, so the T cells may come from the graft donor. Some clones in this sample may be carry-over from other donors' samples.

CDR3 nucleotide sequence: TGTGCCAGTAGTCCCCTCCGGGGCCGCTTCAGATCGGGCAATCAGCCCCAGCATTTT. Its protein product is CASSPLRGRFRSGNQPQHF. The chain is built from TRBV19 and TRBJ1-5; tentative D call: TRBD1 (5 bases). Between the trimmed V and J ends, which lost 5 bases and 2 bases, there was a span of 25 bases. The CDR3 is 19 amino acids. Germline V CDR1 and CDR2: LNHDA, SQIVND (reference sequence).

There are a few counts of this clone. This chain connects TRBV30 to TRBJ2-2, with unresolved D. The CDR3 has 15 residues. Germline V gene sequence: CDR1 GTSNPN, CDR2 SVGIG (reference sequence). V was trimmed by 0 bases and J by 3 bases, leaving 11 bases between them. CDR3 amino acids: CAWSVHSLYTGELFF. The CDR3, as DNA: TGTGCCTGGAGTGTACACTCGTTGTACACCGGGGAGCTGTTTTTT.

The V gene is TRBV5-1, the J gene TRBJ2-7; 14 nucleotides match TRBD2. Trimming cost V 4 bases and J 0 bases; bases outside gene matches: 3. Germline V gene data show CDR1 as SGHRS and CDR2 as YFSETQ. This CDR3 is 16 amino acids long. The CDR3 sequence: CASSRTSGGSSYEQYF. In nucleotides, the CDR3 is TGCGCCAGCAGCCGGACTAGCGGGGGGAGCTCCTACGAGCAGTACTTC.

This rearrangement joins TRBV6-5 to TRBJ2-1, with D perhaps TRBD2 (6 bases). Trimming left V 7 bases short and J 5 bases short, with 18 bases between. Per the germline V gene, CDR1 is MNHEY and CDR2 is SVGAGI. The CDR3 consists of 15 residues. The CDR3 DNA is TGTGCCAGCACCTCCTGGGACTCCCGTAACAATGAGCAGTTCTTC. Its protein product is CASTSWDSRNNEQFF.

Sample share makes this clone medium-sized. The rearrangement uses TRBV15 and TRBJ1-5; D is ambiguous. Germline assignment: CDR1 LNHNV and CDR2 YYDKDF (reference sequence). The CDR3 length is 16 residues. Trimming removed 0 bases from V and 0 bases from J, with 9 bases in between. The DNA of the CDR3 is TGTGCCACCAGCAGAGAGGGAGGCTATAGCAATCAGCCCCAGCATTTT. This codes for CATSREGGYSNQPQHF.

V gene TRBV7-2 combines with J gene TRBJ2-7; D may be TRBD2 (6 bases). The germline gives CDR1 SGHTA, CDR2 FQGNSA. Trimming left V 4 bases short and J 2 bases short, with 9 bases between. The CDR3 has 13 amino acids. The CDR3, as DNA: TGTGCCAGCAGCTCGGGACTTACCTACGAGCAGTACTTC. The encoded protein is CASSSGLTYEQYF. Complete variable domain (other parts from reference TRBV7-2 and TRBJ2-7): GAGVSQSPSNKVTEKGKDVELRCDPISGHTALYWYRQSLGQGLEFLIYFQGNSAPDKSGLPSDRFSAERTGGSVSTLTIQRTQQEDSAVYLCASSSGLTYEQYFGPGTRLTVT.

The V call is TRBV6-6, the J call TRBJ2-7; 8 bases map to TRBD1. Trimming at V came to 6 bases and at J to 7 bases, leaving 17 bases not matched to a gene. Germline V lookup: CDR1 MNHNY, CDR2 SVGAGI (reference sequence). The CDR3 is made up of 16 amino acids. The CDR3 reads CASSHEGTGPRGEQYF. DNA of the CDR3: TGTGCCAGCAGCCACGAGGGGACAGGTCCTCGTGGGGAGCAGTACTTC.

The chain combines TRBV6-5 with TRBJ2-7, with 7 nucleotides matching TRBD2. V lost 2 bases and J lost 0; bases outside the gene matches: 4. This CDR3 comprises 15 residues. Per germline, CDR1 MNHEY and CDR2 SVGAGI. The CDR3 DNA is TGTGCCAGCAGTTACGACGGGGGGAGCTCCTACGAGCAGTACTTC. It translates to CASSYDGGSSYEQYF.

The chain carries TRBV2 and TRBJ2-5; the D gene is possibly TRBD1 (5 bases). V was shortened by 1 base and J by 4 bases, with 7 bases between the two germline ends. CDR1 is SNHLY, CDR2 FYNNEI, per germline. The CDR3 consists of 13 residues. CDR3 loop: CASSEVGRETQYF. CDR3 DNA: TGTGCCAGCAGTGAAGTGGGGCGAGAGACCCAGTACTTC.